The text below deals with one TCR beta chain. The data were produced by immunoSEQ multiplex PCR, yet TCRdb's version contains in-frame clones alone and is incomplete. The sample carries about 50,000 clones, approximately 80% recorded once. V lost 5 bases and J lost 8, with 24 bases in between. CDR3 length: 16 amino acids. CDR1 is SGHTA, CDR2 FQGTGA, per germline. This sample was included in a study of blood T cell repertoires in COVID-19. Study-level background: The United States, Italy and Spain were the sources of the acute and convalescent COVID-19 samples. Sample material is recorded as cDNA or gDNA derived from T cells, B-cell-depleted T cells, or PBMCs.

Sequenced material: peripheral blood. This clonotype was sampled from a man between 65 and 85 years old with active or convalescent COVID-19. The genes are TRBV7-3 and TRBJ1-2, with D possibly TRBD1 on 6 matching bases. CDR3 amino acids: CASSASPTTGLGGYTF. Here the CDR3 DNA reads TGTGCCAGCAGCGCCAGCCCAACGACAGGACTGGGAGGCTACACCTTC. Variable domain in full (rest from reference TRBV7-3 and TRBJ1-2): GAGVSQTPSNKVTEKGKYVELRCDPISGHTALYWYRQSLGQGPEFLIYFQGTGAADDSGLPNDRFFAVRPEGSVSTLKIQRTERGDSAVYLCASSASPTTGLGGYTFGSGTRLTVV.